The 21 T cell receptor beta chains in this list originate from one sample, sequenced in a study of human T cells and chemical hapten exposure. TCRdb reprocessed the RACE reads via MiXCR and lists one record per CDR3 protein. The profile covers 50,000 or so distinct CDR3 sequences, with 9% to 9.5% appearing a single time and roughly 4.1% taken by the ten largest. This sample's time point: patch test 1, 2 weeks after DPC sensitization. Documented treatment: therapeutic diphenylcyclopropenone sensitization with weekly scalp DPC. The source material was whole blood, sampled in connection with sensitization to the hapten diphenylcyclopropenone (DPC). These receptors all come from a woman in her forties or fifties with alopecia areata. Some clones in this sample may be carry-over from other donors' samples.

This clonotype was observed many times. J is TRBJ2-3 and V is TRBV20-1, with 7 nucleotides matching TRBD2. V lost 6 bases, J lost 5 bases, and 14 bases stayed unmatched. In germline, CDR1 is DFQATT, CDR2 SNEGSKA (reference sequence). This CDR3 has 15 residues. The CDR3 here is CSATVTGGRGDTQYF. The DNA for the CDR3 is TGCAGTGCGACTGTTACTGGCGGGAGAGGAGATACGCAGTATTTT.

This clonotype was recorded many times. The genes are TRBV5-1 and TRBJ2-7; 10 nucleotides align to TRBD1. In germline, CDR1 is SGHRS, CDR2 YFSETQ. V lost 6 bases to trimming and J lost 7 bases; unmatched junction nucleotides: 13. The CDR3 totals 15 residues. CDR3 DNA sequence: TGCGCCAGCACCCTAGGGGACAGGGGCCTTGGGGAGCAGTACTTC. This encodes CASTLGDRGLGEQYF.

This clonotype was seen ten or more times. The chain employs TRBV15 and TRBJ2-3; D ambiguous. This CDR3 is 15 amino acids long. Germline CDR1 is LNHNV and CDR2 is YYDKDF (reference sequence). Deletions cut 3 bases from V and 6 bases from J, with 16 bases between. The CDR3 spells CATSRITSTEDTQYF. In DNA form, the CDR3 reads TGTGCCACCAGCAGGATCACTTCCACAGAGGATACGCAGTATTTT.

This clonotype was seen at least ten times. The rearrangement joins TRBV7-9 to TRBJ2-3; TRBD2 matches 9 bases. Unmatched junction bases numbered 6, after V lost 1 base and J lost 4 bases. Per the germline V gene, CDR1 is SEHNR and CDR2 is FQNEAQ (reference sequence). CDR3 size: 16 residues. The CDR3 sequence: CASSLGQGLASDTQYF. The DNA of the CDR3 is TGTGCCAGCAGCTTAGGCCAAGGACTAGCGTCAGATACGCAGTATTTT.

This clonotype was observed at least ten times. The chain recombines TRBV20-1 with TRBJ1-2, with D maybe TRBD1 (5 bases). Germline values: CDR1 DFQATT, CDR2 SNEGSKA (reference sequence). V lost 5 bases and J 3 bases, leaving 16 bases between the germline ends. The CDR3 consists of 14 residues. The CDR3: CSAYPPGRDYGYTF. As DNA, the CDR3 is TGCAGTGCTTATCCTCCGGGACGGGACTATGGCTACACCTTC.

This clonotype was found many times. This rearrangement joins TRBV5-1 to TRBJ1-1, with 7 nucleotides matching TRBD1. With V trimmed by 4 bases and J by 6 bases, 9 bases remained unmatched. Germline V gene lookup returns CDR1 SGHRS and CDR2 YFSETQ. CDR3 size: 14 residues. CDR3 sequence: CASSGDGTESEAFF. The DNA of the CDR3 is TGCGCCAGCAGCGGCGATGGGACAGAATCTGAAGCTTTCTTT.

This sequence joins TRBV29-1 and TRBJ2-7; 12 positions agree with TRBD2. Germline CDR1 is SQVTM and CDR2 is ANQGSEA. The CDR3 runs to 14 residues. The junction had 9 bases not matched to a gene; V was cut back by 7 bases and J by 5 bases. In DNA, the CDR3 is TGCAGCGGCTCGACTAGCGGGAGAACAAACGAGCAGTACTTC. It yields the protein CSGSTSGRTNEQYF.

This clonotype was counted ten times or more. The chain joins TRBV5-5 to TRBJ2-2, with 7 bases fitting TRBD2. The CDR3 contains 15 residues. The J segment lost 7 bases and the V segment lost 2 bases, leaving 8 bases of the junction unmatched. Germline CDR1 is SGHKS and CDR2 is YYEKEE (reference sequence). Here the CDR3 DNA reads TGTGCCAGCAGCTTTACACTAGCGAGGAACGGGGAGCTGTTTTTT. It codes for CASSFTLARNGELFF.

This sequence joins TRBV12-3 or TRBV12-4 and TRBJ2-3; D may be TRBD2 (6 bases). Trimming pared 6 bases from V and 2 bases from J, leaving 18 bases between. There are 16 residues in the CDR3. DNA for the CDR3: TGTGCCAGCAGCGATTTTGGGCGGGACTCCACAGATACGCAGTATTTT. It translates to CASSDFGRDSTDTQYF.

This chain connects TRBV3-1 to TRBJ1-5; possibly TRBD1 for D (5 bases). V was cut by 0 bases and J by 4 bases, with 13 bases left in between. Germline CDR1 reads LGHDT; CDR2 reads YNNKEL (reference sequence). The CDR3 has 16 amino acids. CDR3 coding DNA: TGTGCCAGCAGCCAAGATGCGAGTGGGGGGAATCAGCCCCAGCATTTT. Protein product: CASSQDASGGNQPQHF.

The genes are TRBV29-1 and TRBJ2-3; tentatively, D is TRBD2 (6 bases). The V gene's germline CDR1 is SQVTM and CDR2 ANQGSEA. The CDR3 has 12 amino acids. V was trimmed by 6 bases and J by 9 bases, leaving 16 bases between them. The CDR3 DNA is TGCAGCGTCGGGGCCGGGGGTTCGACGCAGTATTTT. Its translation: CSVGAGGSTQYF.

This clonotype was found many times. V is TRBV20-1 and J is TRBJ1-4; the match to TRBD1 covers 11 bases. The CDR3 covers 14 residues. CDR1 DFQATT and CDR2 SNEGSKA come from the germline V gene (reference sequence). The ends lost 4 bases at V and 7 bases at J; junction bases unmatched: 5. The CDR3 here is CSATAGTGGEKLFF. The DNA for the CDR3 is TGCAGTGCTACAGCGGGGACAGGGGGTGAAAAACTGTTTTTT.

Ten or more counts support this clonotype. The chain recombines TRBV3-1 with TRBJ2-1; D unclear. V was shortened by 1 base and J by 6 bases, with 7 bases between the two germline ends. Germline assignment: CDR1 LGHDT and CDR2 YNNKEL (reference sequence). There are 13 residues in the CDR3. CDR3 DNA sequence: TGTGCCAGCAGCCAAGCGTCTCGCAATGAGCAGTTCTTC. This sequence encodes CASSQASRNEQFF.

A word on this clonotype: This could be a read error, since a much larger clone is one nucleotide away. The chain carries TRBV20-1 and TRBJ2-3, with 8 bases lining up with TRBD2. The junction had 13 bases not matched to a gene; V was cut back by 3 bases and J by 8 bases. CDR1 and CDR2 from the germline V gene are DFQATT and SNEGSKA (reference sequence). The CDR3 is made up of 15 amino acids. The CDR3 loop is CSASCPSGTSSTQYF. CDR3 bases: TGCAGTGCTAGCTGTCCATCCGGGACTAGTAGTACGCAGTATTTT.

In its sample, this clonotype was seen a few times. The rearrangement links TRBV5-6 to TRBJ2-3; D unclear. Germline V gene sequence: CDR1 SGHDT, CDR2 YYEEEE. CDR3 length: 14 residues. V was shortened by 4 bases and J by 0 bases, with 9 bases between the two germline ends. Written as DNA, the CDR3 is TGTGCCAGCAGCCCGTGGGTTAGCACAGATACGCAGTATTTT. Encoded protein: CASSPWVSTDTQYF.

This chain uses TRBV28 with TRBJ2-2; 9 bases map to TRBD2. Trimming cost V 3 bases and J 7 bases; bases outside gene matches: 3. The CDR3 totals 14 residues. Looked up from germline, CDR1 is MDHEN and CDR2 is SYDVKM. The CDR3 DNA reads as TGTGCCAGCAGTTTCCTAGCGGGATACGGGGAGCTGTTTTTT. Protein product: CASSFLAGYGELFF.

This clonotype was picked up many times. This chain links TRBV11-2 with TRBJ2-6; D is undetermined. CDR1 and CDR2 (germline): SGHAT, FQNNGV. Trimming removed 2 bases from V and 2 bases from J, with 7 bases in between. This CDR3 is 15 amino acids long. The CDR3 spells CASSLFGAGANVLTF. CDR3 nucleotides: TGTGCCAGCAGCTTATTTGGGGCTGGGGCCAACGTCCTGACTTTC.

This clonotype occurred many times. CDR3 region: CASRQENTEAFF. CDR3 sequence (DNA): TGTGCCAGCAGGCAGGAGAACACTGAAGCTTTCTTT. The V call is TRBV6-5, the J call TRBJ1-1; D is unclear. V was clipped by 6 bases and J by 1 base, with 6 bases between them. This CDR3 has 12 amino acids. Per germline, CDR1 MNHEY and CDR2 SVGAGI.

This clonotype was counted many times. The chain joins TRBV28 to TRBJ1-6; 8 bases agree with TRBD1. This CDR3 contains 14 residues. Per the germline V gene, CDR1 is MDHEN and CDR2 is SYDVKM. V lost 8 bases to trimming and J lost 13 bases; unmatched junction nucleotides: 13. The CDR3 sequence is CASPSWTGFSPLHF. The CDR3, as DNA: TGTGCCAGCCCGAGCTGGACAGGGTTTAGTCCCCTCCACTTT.

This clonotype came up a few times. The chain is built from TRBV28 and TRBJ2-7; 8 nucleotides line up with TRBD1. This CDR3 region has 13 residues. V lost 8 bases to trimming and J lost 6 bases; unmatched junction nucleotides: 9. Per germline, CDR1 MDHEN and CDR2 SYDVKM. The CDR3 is CASWNRGVREQYF. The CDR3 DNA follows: TGTGCCAGCTGGAACAGGGGGGTTCGCGAGCAGTACTTC.

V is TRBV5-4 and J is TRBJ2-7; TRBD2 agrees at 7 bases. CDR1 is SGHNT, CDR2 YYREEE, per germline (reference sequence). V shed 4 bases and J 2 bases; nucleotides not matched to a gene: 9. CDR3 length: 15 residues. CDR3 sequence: CASSRYSGETYEQYF. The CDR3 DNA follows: TGTGCCAGCAGCCGCTACAGCGGGGAGACCTACGAGCAGTACTTC.